This entry lists 25 T cell receptor beta chains sequenced from one sample in a study of metastatic and nonmetastatic thyroid tumors. Prior to thyroid surgery, none of the patients had received any treatment. TCRdb re-clonotyped the PCR reads through MiXCR. The profile shows about 35,000 clones, around a fifth of them singletons. The sample was blood. These TCRs come from a female donor with papillary thyroid cancer or a benign thyroid nodule (not recorded which). Some clones in this sample may be carry-over from other donors' samples.

This clone was recorded at least ten times. This rearrangement joins TRBV6-4 to TRBJ2-3; no firm D call. The CDR3 runs 13 residues. Germline V CDR1 and CDR2: MRHNA, SNTAGT. V gave up 0 bases and J gave up 3 bases, with 4 bases separating them. CDR3 nucleotides: TGTGCCAGCAGTGACTCAGCTACAGATACGCAGTATTTT. It encodes CASSDSATDTQYF.

This clone was counted at least ten times. The chain joins TRBV7-9 to TRBJ1-1; D call uncertain. Trimming cost V 5 bases and J 0 bases, with 10 bases left between them. The CDR3 extends over 14 amino acids. Germline-derived CDR1 and CDR2 are SEHNR and FQNEAQ (reference sequence). The CDR3 DNA follows: TGTGCCAGCAGCAAGCAGACGGTGAACACTGAAGCTTTCTTT. As protein: CASSKQTVNTEAFF.

This clone was seen many times. Other DNA sequences within the sample encode an identical CDR3. The CDR3: CASSLIGGLGMNEQFF. The CDR3 DNA sequence: TGTGCCAGCAGTTTAATTGGGGGACTCGGAATGAATGAGCAGTTCTTC. The V and J genes are TRBV27 and TRBJ2-1; TRBD2 is a possible D gene (6 bases). The CDR3 covers 16 residues. The ends were cut back, 2 bases at V and 7 bases at J, with 18 bases in the middle. Germline-derived CDR1 and CDR2 are MNHEY and SMNVEV (reference sequence).

This sequence joins TRBV6-1 and TRBJ1-2; D is unresolved. Trimming left V 6 bases short and J 5 bases short, with 16 bases between. The CDR3 is made up of 14 amino acids. CDR1 is MNHNS, CDR2 SASEGT, per germline. Here the CDR3 DNA reads TGTGCCAGCAGCTTTGGAGCGACCGGGTATGGCTACACCTTC. It codes for CASSFGATGYGYTF.

This clone was counted at least ten times. This rearrangement joins TRBV11-2 to TRBJ1-2, with D hard to call. The CDR3 length is 17 residues. Trimming stripped 0 bases from V and 2 bases from J, with 16 bases between. The V gene's germline CDR1 is SGHAT and CDR2 FQNNGV. CDR3 sequence (DNA): TGTGCCAGCAGCTTAGATCGGCGGCCTTCCCCAAACTATGGCTACACCTTC. This codes for CASSLDRRPSPNYGYTF.

This clone was recorded at least ten times. The chain employs TRBV27 and TRBJ2-1; 9 nucleotides agree with TRBD2. Germline CDR1 is MNHEY and CDR2 is SMNVEV (reference sequence). The length of the CDR3 is 17 residues. Germline trimming cut 6 bases from V and 7 bases from J; bases unmatched to any gene: 16. As DNA, the CDR3 is TGTGCCAGCAGCCCCGTCGAGTGGCCTAGCGGGATTAATGAGCAGTTCTTC. Its translation is CASSPVEWPSGINEQFF.

J is TRBJ2-2 and V is TRBV6-4; tentative D call: TRBD1 (6 bases). Germline CDR1 reads MRHNA; CDR2 reads SNTAGT. This CDR3 has 14 residues. The ends were cut back, 5 bases at V and 7 bases at J, with 14 bases in the middle. The CDR3 sequence is CASSLEGEIGELFF. CDR3 in DNA: TGTGCCAGCAGTTTAGAGGGGGAGATCGGGGAGCTGTTTTTT.

Ten or more counts support this clone. The gene calls are TRBV9 and TRBJ2-2; D gene uncertain. Trimming pared 0 bases from V and 3 bases from J, leaving 6 bases between. The CDR3 contains 14 residues. Germline assignment: CDR1 SGDLS and CDR2 YYNGEE. CDR3 protein: CASSVGQHTGELFF. The CDR3 bases are TGTGCCAGCAGCGTAGGTCAGCACACCGGGGAGCTGTTTTTT. Together with reference TRBV9 and TRBJ2-2, the CDR3 gives the full variable domain: DSGVTQTPKHLITATGQRVTLRCSPRSGDLSVYWYQQSLDQGLQFLIQYYNGEERAKGNILERFSAQQFPDLHSELNLSSLELGDSALYFCASSVGQHTGELFFGEGSRLTVL.

About this clone itself: A junction end diverges from the germline sequence, so it may reflect a read error. CDR3 sequence: CASSQVYDSGSGELFF. CDR3 bases: TGTGCCAGCAGCCAAGTTTATGATAGCGGGTCCGGGGAGCTGTTCTTT. V is TRBV4-2 and J is TRBJ2-2; 7 bases line up with TRBD2. The CDR3 has 16 amino acids. CDR1 and CDR2 from the germline V gene are LGHNA and YNFKEQ.

This clone was found many times. The chain couples TRBV6-1 to TRBJ2-1, with D unresolved. V gave up 6 bases and J gave up 0 bases, with 15 bases separating them. Germline V CDR1 and CDR2: MNHNS, SASEGT. This CDR3 spans 16 amino acids. CDR3 loop: CASRDQQLSSYNEQFF. The CDR3 DNA reads as TGTGCCAGCAGGGATCAACAGCTAAGCTCCTACAATGAGCAGTTCTTC.

This chain uses TRBV20-1 with TRBJ2-1; D is unresolved. Looked up from germline, CDR1 is DFQATT and CDR2 is SNEGSKA (reference sequence). V shed 6 bases and J shed 4 bases, with 19 bases lying between them. The CDR3 has 15 amino acids. The CDR3 here is CSAPYGRSLYNEQFF. CDR3 DNA: TGCAGTGCGCCATACGGACGATCGTTATACAATGAGCAGTTCTTC.

Remarks on this clone: At one boundary the junction diverges from the germline segment, which might be a read error. V gene TRBV7-2 combines with J gene TRBJ2-1; D is undetermined. CDR1 and CDR2 (germline): SGHTA, FQGNSA. The CDR3 sequence is 13 residues long. The CDR3 sequence is CASSLWSSNEQFF. CDR3 nucleotides: TGTGCCAGTAGCTTATGGAGTAGCAATGAGCAGTTCTTC.

For this clone: Compared with germline, one end of the junction differs, possibly owing to a read error. The CDR3 sequence: CASIYSSGSTTIEQFF. The DNA of the CDR3 is TGTGCCAGCATTTACTCCAGCGGGAGTACAACAATTGAGCAGTTCTTC. The chain is built from TRBV6-2 or TRBV6-3 and TRBJ2-1; 8 nucleotides align to TRBD2. Germline-derived CDR1 and CDR2 are MNHEY and SVGEGT. This CDR3 has 16 residues.

This clone showed up many times. This sequence joins TRBV6-2 or TRBV6-3 and TRBJ2-1, with 12 bases that match TRBD2. With V trimmed by 0 bases and J by 6 bases, 0 bases remained unmatched. The germline gives CDR1 MNHEY, CDR2 SVGEGT. CDR3 length equals 15 residues. CDR3 in DNA: TGTGCCAGCAGTTACTCGACTAGCGGGAGCAATGAGCAGTTCTTC. Amino acids: CASSYSTSGSNEQFF.

This clone showed up many times. The chain combines TRBV15 with TRBJ2-6; D remains unclear. CDR3 length: 15 residues. V dropped 2 bases and J dropped 0 bases, with 5 bases sitting between them. Germline V lookup: CDR1 LNHNV, CDR2 YYDKDF (reference sequence). The CDR3, as DNA: TGTGCCACCAGCAGAATTGACTCTGGGGCCAACGTCCTGACTTTC. Its protein product is CATSRIDSGANVLTF.

This clone was seen at least ten times. CDR3 nucleotide sequence: TGTGCCAGCAGTTTATCAGGAGGGGCTATCATAGCCAAAAACATTCAGTACTTC. Amino acid sequence: CASSLSGGAIIAKNIQYF. V and J are TRBV27 and TRBJ2-4; tentatively, D is TRBD2 (6 bases). Looked up from germline, CDR1 is MNHEY and CDR2 is SMNVEV (reference sequence). The CDR3 is 18 amino acids. Between the trimmed V and J ends, which lost 0 bases and 0 bases, there was a span of 15 bases.

This clone was seen only a few times. A much more abundant neighbour one base away suggests this may be a read error. The chain carries TRBV7-8 and TRBJ1-4, with D maybe TRBD1 (6 bases). Germline lookup yields CDR1 SGHVS and CDR2 FQNEAQ. V lost 5 bases, J lost 4 bases, and 11 bases lay in between. The CDR3 has 14 residues. As DNA, the CDR3 is TGTGCCAGCAGCCCGGGACATCATAATGAAAAACTGTTTTTT. Protein: CASSPGHHNEKLFF. Looking up the rest from reference TRBV7-8 and TRBJ1-4 gives the full variable domain: GAGVSQSPRYKVAKRGQDVALRCDPISGHVSLFWYQQALGQGPEFLTYFQNEAQLDKSGLPSDRFFAERPEGSVSTLKIQRTQQEDSAVYLCASSPGHHNEKLFFGSGTQLSVL.

The chain joins TRBV18 to TRBJ1-6; tentative D call: TRBD1 (6 bases). Germline CDR1 and CDR2: KGHSH and LQKENI. CDR3 size: 13 residues. Trimming removed 5 bases from V and 12 bases from J, with 14 bases in between. CDR3 region: CASSTGKGEPLHF. Written as DNA, the CDR3 is TGTGCCAGCTCAACGGGAAAGGGGGAACCCCTCCACTTT.

This clone came up many times. The chain has TRBV7-2 and TRBJ2-1; D remains unclear. The germline gives CDR1 SGHTA, CDR2 FQGNSA. The ends were cut back, 2 bases at V and 1 base at J, with 6 bases in the middle. This CDR3 is built from 14 residues. The CDR3, as DNA: TGTGCCAGCAGCTTATTGGGTTCCTACAATGAGCAGTTCTTC. Translated, it gives CASSLLGSYNEQFF.

At least ten counts were recorded for this clone. The J gene is TRBJ2-1, the V gene TRBV9; D ambiguous. The CDR3 loop spans 13 amino acids. Germline V gene sequence: CDR1 SGDLS, CDR2 YYNGEE. V was pared by 0 bases and J by 6 bases, with 7 bases between. Written as DNA, the CDR3 is TGTGCCAGCAGCGTAGATGCCCTCAATGAGCAGTTCTTC. It encodes CASSVDALNEQFF.

At least ten counts were recorded for this clone. The CDR3 is CASRTGGTAYNEQFF. The CDR3 region has the DNA TGTGCCAGCAGAACAGGGGGTACCGCCTACAATGAGCAGTTCTTC. The gene calls are TRBV28 and TRBJ2-1, with 8 positions matching TRBD1. V was pared by 6 bases and J by 2 bases, with 6 bases of the junction left unmatched. Germline lookup yields CDR1 MDHEN and CDR2 SYDVKM. The CDR3 extends over 15 amino acids.

This clone was detected many times. This chain links TRBV5-1 with TRBJ2-5; D is perhaps TRBD2 (6 bases). The germline CDR1 and CDR2 sequences are SGHRS and YFSETQ. V shed 1 base and J shed 7 bases, with 8 bases lying between them. This CDR3 contains 12 residues. CDR3 nucleotide sequence: TGCGCCAGCAGCTTGCAGGAGGGGACCCAGTACTTC. It encodes CASSLQEGTQYF.

This clone was seen a handful of times. This chain links TRBV5-4 with TRBJ1-3, with D possibly being TRBD1 (6 bases). Deletions cut 0 bases from V and 4 bases from J, with 17 bases between. CDR3 length equals 17 residues. The germline V gene has CDR1 SGHNT and CDR2 YYREEE (reference sequence). The CDR3 sequence is CASSLEGLGAKGNTIYF. The DNA for the CDR3 is TGTGCCAGCAGCTTGGAAGGCCTGGGGGCGAAAGGAAACACCATATATTTT.

This clone was counted a few times. The V call is TRBV28, the J call TRBJ1-6; D ambiguous. From germline, CDR1 is MDHEN and CDR2 SYDVKM. The V end lost 3 bases, the J end lost 14 bases, and 17 bases lay between the germline ends. This CDR3 is built from 14 residues. CDR3 DNA sequence: TGTGCCAGCAGTTTTTGGGCAGTGACTAAGTCCCTCCACTTT. This sequence encodes CASSFWAVTKSLHF. The whole variable domain, filled in from reference TRBV28 and TRBJ1-6, reads DVKVTQSSRYLVKRTGEKVFLECVQDMDHENMFWYRQDPGLGLRLIYFSYDVKMKEKGDIPEGYSVSREKKERFSLILESASTNQTSMYLCASSFWAVTKSLHFGNGTRLTVT.

The rearrangement joins TRBV19 to TRBJ2-5; 7 nucleotides match TRBD1. CDR1 and CDR2 (germline): LNHDA, SQIVND (reference sequence). This CDR3 spans 15 amino acids. The trim removed 5 bases at V and 1 base at J, leaving 7 bases unmatched. CDR3 nucleotide sequence: TGTGCCAGTAGTGCAACGGGACAGATCCAAGAGACCCAGTACTTC. It encodes CASSATGQIQETQYF.